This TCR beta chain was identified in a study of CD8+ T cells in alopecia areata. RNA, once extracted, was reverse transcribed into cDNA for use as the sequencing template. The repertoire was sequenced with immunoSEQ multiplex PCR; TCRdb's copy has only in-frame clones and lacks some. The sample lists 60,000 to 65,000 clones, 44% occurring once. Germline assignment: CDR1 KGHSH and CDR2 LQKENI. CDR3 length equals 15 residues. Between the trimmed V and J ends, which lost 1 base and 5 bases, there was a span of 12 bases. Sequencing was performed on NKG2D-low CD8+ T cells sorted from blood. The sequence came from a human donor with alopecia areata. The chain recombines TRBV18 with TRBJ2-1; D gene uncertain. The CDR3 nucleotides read TGTGCCAGCTCACCACTAATATACACCGACAATGAGCAGTTCTTC. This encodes CASSPLIYTDNEQFF.